The 5 T cell receptor beta chains below all came from one sample that was sequenced in a study of T cell responses to AZD1222 COVID-19 vaccine (dated by TCRdb to about 2021). Library generation was performed with the immunoSEQ multiplex PCR assay. In TCRdb, the immuneACCESS table is reduced to in-frame sequences with V and J assigned. These tables do not hold every clone; where another copy was compared, an unresolved V gene accounts for under half, and the others remain unexplained. The sample records roughly 120,000 clones, about 88% of which are singletons. Around a sixth of the sample rests with the top ten. The time point label, as the study defines it: baseline before first vaccination. Taken with the paper, the label for treatment or condition translates to: meningococcal conjugate vaccine given as trial control. Sequencing used peripheral blood, obtained on day 0 of MenACWY control vaccination. These TCRs come from an adult in good health.

The CDR3 loop reads CASSLGQPYGYTF. The DNA for the CDR3 is TGTGCCAGCAGCTTAGGGCAGCCCTATGGCTACACCTTC. V usage is TRBV7-9 and J usage is TRBJ1-2, with D uncertain. CDR1 and CDR2 from the germline V gene are SEHNR and FQNEAQ (reference sequence). Trimming stripped 1 base from V and 4 bases from J, with 7 bases between. The CDR3 is made up of 13 amino acids. The complete variable domain, with remaining parts taken from reference TRBV7-9 and TRBJ1-2, reads DTGVSQNPRHKITKRGQNVTFRCDPISEHNRLYWYRQTLGQGPEFLTYFQNEAQLEKSRLLSDRFSAERPKGSFSTLEIQRTEQGDSAMYLCASSLGQPYGYTFGSGTRLTVV.

J is TRBJ1-3 and V is TRBV9; 12 bases map to TRBD1. CDR3 length: 15 amino acids. Germline V gene sequence: CDR1 SGDLS, CDR2 YYNGEE. The trim removed 3 bases at V and 9 bases at J, leaving 7 bases unmatched. The CDR3 reads CASSAPGQGAGTIYF. In DNA form, the CDR3 reads TGTGCCAGCAGCGCACCGGGACAGGGGGCCGGCACCATATATTTT.

The V call is TRBV28, the J call TRBJ2-2; TRBD1 might be the D (5 bases). The CDR3 is 16 amino acids. Between the trimmed V and J ends, which lost 1 base and 4 bases, there was a span of 13 bases. Germline V gives CDR1 MDHEN, CDR2 SYDVKM. In nucleotides, the CDR3 is TGTGCCAGCAGTTTATTGGCAGGGAAAGGCACCGGGGAGCTGTTTTTT. Amino acid sequence: CASSLLAGKGTGELFF.

As regards this clone: Since a much larger clone is just one base distant, this may be a read error. This chain links TRBV6-5 with TRBJ2-7, with a weak D call TRBD2 (6 bases). Germline V gene sequence: CDR1 MNHEY, CDR2 SVGAGI. Trimming left V 6 bases short and J 3 bases short, with 12 bases between. This CDR3 comprises 13 residues. The CDR3 nucleotides are TGTGCCAGCAGAAAGCAGGAGGGCTACGAGCAGTACTTC. Residues: CASRKQEGYEQYF.

There are many counts of this clone. Other DNA sequences from this sample encode an identical CDR3 as well. The V and J genes are TRBV28 and TRBJ2-7; D is uncertain. Germline values: CDR1 MDHEN, CDR2 SYDVKM. V lost 3 bases and J lost 2, with 8 bases in between. The CDR3 sequence is 13 residues long. As DNA, the CDR3 is TGTGCCAGCAGTTTGGGATCGACCTACGAGCAGTACTTC. Amino acids: CASSLGSTYEQYF.